The entry below describes one T cell receptor (beta chain). Its specificity is unknown. Among the roughly 120 subjects of the validation cohort, separate from the roughly 700-subject first cohort, were the donors. This CDR3 region has 14 residues. Trimming took 8 bases from V and 2 from J, leaving 15 bases between them. Germline V lookup: CDR1 MNHNS, CDR2 SASEGT. This sample is drawn from a study of cytomegalovirus exposure and HLA in healthy donors. The wider study: The 666 first-cohort repertoires shared a platform with the 120 or so validation repertoires, as reported in a later analysis.

Using immunoSEQ multiplex PCR, the repertoire was profiled, and TCRdb retains in-frame clones only, with some absent. The sample lists roughly 200,000 clones; roughly 81% were seen once. Whole-study findings and limits: Some public TCRs appeared in many individuals, while most sequences were rare.

The V and J genes are TRBV6-1 and TRBJ1-1, with no clear D. The sample was PBMCs. The TCR was taken from a woman under 40 in good health and CMV-seronegative. This chain's CDR3 is CASSSLRNNTEAFF. The CDR3 DNA reads as TGTGCCAGCTCGTCCCTGAGGAATAACACTGAAGCTTTCTTT.